One and the same sample provided the 16 T cell receptor beta chains below, sequenced in a study of blood T cell repertoires in COVID-19. Assay used: immunoSEQ multiplex PCR; TCRdb lists only in-frame clones, some missing. This repertoire shows hundreds of thousands of clones, 70% to 90% found once; its top ten account for around 2.5%. The specimen sequenced was peripheral blood. The receptors were gathered from a woman aged 65 to 85 with active or convalescent COVID-19.

This clone was detected a few times. J is TRBJ2-7 and V is TRBV15, with D possibly being TRBD1 (6 bases). V lost 3 bases and J 6 bases, leaving 24 bases between the germline ends. The CDR3 runs to 17 residues. From germline, CDR1 is LNHNV and CDR2 YYDKDF (reference sequence). In nucleotides, the CDR3 is TGTGCCACCAGCAGGGCAGGGGCCCCAGGGTCAAGGGGCGAGCAGTACTTC. Encoded protein: CATSRAGAPGSRGEQYF.

The chain carries TRBV18 and TRBJ1-1; the D is unclear. The CDR3 extends over 16 amino acids. The germline V gene has CDR1 KGHSH and CDR2 LQKENI. Deletions cut 2 bases from V and 0 bases from J, with 13 bases between. CDR3 in DNA: TGTGCCAGCTCACCAAGATCGGAGGCTGTGAACACTGAAGCTTTCTTT. Residues: CASSPRSEAVNTEAFF.

This chain joins TRBV9 and TRBJ2-5; TRBD2 is a possible D gene (6 bases). With 0 bases removed from V and 0 bases from J, the gap between germline ends came to 15 bases. The CDR3 has 17 residues. Looked up from germline, CDR1 is SGDLS and CDR2 is YYNGEE. CDR3 in DNA: TGTGCCAGCAGCGTAGCAGGTCTGGGGGGATACCAAGAGACCCAGTACTTC. This encodes CASSVAGLGGYQETQYF.

The chain carries TRBV5-1 and TRBJ2-2, with a possible D match to TRBD2 (6 bases). The CDR3 is 15 amino acids. V gave up 4 bases and J gave up 3 bases, with 13 bases separating them. Germline V lookup: CDR1 SGHRS, CDR2 YFSETQ. The CDR3 protein is CASSLGGSYTGELFF. CDR3 nucleotide sequence: TGCGCCAGCAGCCTGGGAGGATCTTACACCGGGGAGCTGTTTTTT.

CDR3 sequence (DNA): TGTGCCAGCAGTCCCTGGGACAGGTCTGATCAGCCCCAGCATTTT. Encoded protein: CASSPWDRSDQPQHF. The chain carries TRBV27 and TRBJ1-5, with 8 nucleotides matching TRBD1. V dropped 5 bases and J dropped 5; count of bases not matched to a gene: 8. CDR3 size: 15 residues. Germline CDR1 and CDR2: MNHEY and SMNVEV (reference sequence).

Worth noting for this clone: The sample holds other DNA sequences that translate to the same CDR3. This chain connects TRBV9 to TRBJ2-1, with D possibly matching TRBD1 (5 bases). CDR3 length equals 15 residues. Germline values: CDR1 SGDLS, CDR2 YYNGEE. V lost 0 bases to trimming and J lost 3 bases, with 10 bases between them. As DNA, the CDR3 is TGTGCCAGCAGCGTAGGAACAGGCAGCTACAATGAGCAGTTCTTC. Translated: CASSVGTGSYNEQFF.

The rearrangement joins TRBV3-1 (or the pseudogene TRBV3-2) to TRBJ1-2; possibly TRBD1 for D (6 bases). The CDR3 runs to 15 residues. V was shortened by 4 bases and J by 3 bases, with 15 bases between the two germline ends. Germline CDR1 reads LGHDT; CDR2 reads YNNKEL (reference sequence). The CDR3 here is CASSPRQATDYGYTF. The CDR3 DNA reads as TGTGCCAGCAGCCCTCGACAGGCGACCGACTATGGCTACACCTTC.

CDR3 sequence (DNA): TGTGCCTGGTTAAAGGCCTCGGGACAGGGGAGGGGACTTGCAACTAATGAAAAACTGTTTTTT. As protein: CAWLKASGQGRGLATNEKLFF. The J gene is TRBJ1-4, the V gene TRBV30, with 10 bases identical to TRBD1. The germline gives CDR1 GTSNPN, CDR2 SVGIG (reference sequence). V lost 5 bases and J lost 0; bases outside the gene matches: 21. The CDR3 runs 21 residues.

This chain links TRBV7-9 with TRBJ1-5; TRBD1 is a possible D gene (6 bases). CDR3 length: 12 amino acids. The germline V and J ends were trimmed by 8 bases and 6 bases, with 11 bases remaining between them. Germline CDR1 SEHNR, CDR2 FQNEAQ (reference sequence). The CDR3 nucleotides are TGTGCCAGCGCGCAGGGGACTCAGCCCCAGCATTTT. Translation gives CASAQGTQPQHF.

This clone was counted only a few times. The chain is built from TRBV27 and TRBJ2-7; 10 nucleotides match TRBD1. Germline CDR1 reads MNHEY; CDR2 reads SMNVEV (reference sequence). J gave up 7 bases and V 7 bases, and 10 bases lay outside the gene matches. This CDR3 spans 14 amino acids. CDR3 DNA: TGTGCCAGCACCACTCGACAGGGGGCGCGAGAGCAGTACTTC. Its protein product is CASTTRQGAREQYF.

The V call is TRBV2, the J call TRBJ2-1; D is uncertain. There are 14 residues in the CDR3. Germline V gene sequence: CDR1 SNHLY, CDR2 FYNNEI. V was trimmed by 3 bases and J by 4 bases, leaving 10 bases between them. CDR3 sequence: CASSERSGYNEQFF. The CDR3 DNA reads TGTGCCAGCAGTGAGAGATCAGGTTACAATGAGCAGTTCTTC.

The chain employs TRBV27 and TRBJ1-4, with 7 bases lining up with TRBD1. Germline trimming cut 3 bases from V and 7 bases from J; bases unmatched to any gene: 11. The CDR3 runs to 16 residues. Germline lookup yields CDR1 MNHEY and CDR2 SMNVEV (reference sequence). CDR3 loop: CASSFLTGAGGEKLFF. The CDR3 DNA reads TGTGCCAGCAGTTTCCTTACAGGGGCCGGTGGTGAAAAACTGTTTTTT.

The rearrangement joins TRBV28 to TRBJ2-7; D might be TRBD2 (6 bases). In germline, CDR1 is MDHEN, CDR2 SYDVKM. V lost 1 base and J 2 bases, leaving 12 bases between the germline ends. The CDR3 covers 15 residues. CDR3 DNA: TGTGCCAGCAGTTTATCTCGGGGGAGTCCCTACGAGCAGTACTTC. It specifies CASSLSRGSPYEQYF.

This clone was observed a single time. The gene calls are TRBV6-5 and TRBJ2-1, with D unclear. The CDR3 length is 14 residues. The germline gives CDR1 MNHEY, CDR2 SVGAGI. V was clipped by 6 bases and J by 7 bases, with 16 bases between them. CDR3 residues: CASRRQWSQNEQFF. In DNA, the CDR3 is TGTGCCAGCAGGAGGCAGTGGTCCCAAAATGAGCAGTTCTTC.

The V call is TRBV30, the J call TRBJ1-1; no clear D. There are 13 residues in the CDR3. CDR1 is GTSNPN and CDR2 is SVGIG in the germline V gene (reference sequence). Trimming took off 1 base at V and 1 base at J, with 7 bases between the two ends. The CDR3 reads CAWSGPGNTEAFF. CDR3 DNA sequence: TGTGCCTGGAGTGGTCCCGGGAACACTGAAGCTTTCTTT.

The chain couples TRBV7-9 to TRBJ1-4, with TRBD1 matching over 8 bases. The germline V gene has CDR1 SEHNR and CDR2 FQNEAQ (reference sequence). The length of the CDR3 is 17 residues. The V segment lost 4 bases and the J segment 7 bases; nucleotides outside the gene matches: 14. The CDR3 DNA is TGTGCCAGCAGCTCGCCCGCAGGGGGCGCGATAAGTGAAAAACTGTTTTTT. It encodes CASSSPAGGAISEKLFF.